The rows below give T cell receptor beta chains drawn from one sample of a study of T cell responses to AZD1222 COVID-19 vaccine. Libraries were prepared by immunoSEQ multiplex PCR; TCRdb keeps only in-frame clonotypes and omits some of them. Counted here are about 97,000 clones, around 87% occurring once; the ten biggest clones make up roughly 10%. The source material was peripheral blood, sampled 28 days after the second AZD1222 dose. These receptors all come from an adult who received the AZD1222 COVID-19 vaccine. CDR3s include the opening cysteine and the closing phenylalanine or tryptophan. A D gene is named only where the DNA matches it firmly. Expanded clones are given a class, and other clones once, few, many or no size at all.

d_gene | abundance | j_gene | v_gene | CDR3nt | CDR3aa
NA | NA | TRBJ1-5 | TRBV4-2 | TGTGCCAGCAGCCAAGATCTTGGGGGGATCCGGCCCCAGCATTTT | CASSQDLGGIRPQHF
NA | NA | TRBJ2-7 | TRBV3-1/TRBV3-2 | TGTGCCAGCAGTCCCCGACCGAGCTACGAGCAGTACTTC | CASSPRPSYEQYF
TRBD1 | NA | TRBJ1-2 | TRBV28 | TGTGCCAGCAGTTTGGGACAGGGAAGGTATGGCTACACCTTC | CASSLGQGRYGYTF
TRBD1 | once | TRBJ2-1 | TRBV6-2/TRBV6-3 | TGTGCCAGCAGTTACAGTACCGGGACAGGGCCGTTCTTC | CASSYSTGTGPFF
TRBD2 | NA | TRBJ2-1 | TRBV29-1 | TGCAGCGTTCTTAGCGGGAGCTCCTACAATGAGCAGTTCTTC | CSVLSGSSYNEQFF
NA | few | TRBJ1-5 | TRBV6-5 | TGTGCCACTATCAAGGCGGTAAGCAATCAGCCCCAGCATTTT | CATIKAVSNQPQHF
TRBD1 | few | TRBJ2-1 | TRBV27 | TGTGCCAGCACCCGGGACAGGGACCACAATGAGCAGTTCTTC | CASTRDRDHNEQFF
NA | NA | TRBJ2-7 | TRBV7-9 | TGTGCCAGCAGTTCAACATTGGTAGGAGAGCAGTACTTC | CASSSTLVGEQYF
TRBD2 | NA | TRBJ2-3 | TRBV9 | TGTGCCAGCAGGGGGGAGGGAGCGGCCAGGCCCGGTGGTGAAGATACGCAGTATTTT | CASRGEGAARPGGEDTQYF
NA | NA | TRBJ2-5 | TRBV3-1/TRBV3-2 | TGTGCCAGCAGCCAAAGAGGGGAAGAGACCCAGTACTTC | CASSQRGEETQYF
NA | NA | TRBJ1-5 | TRBV19 | TGTGCCAGTTTCGCGACGGGCTATAGCAATCAGCCCCAGCATTTT | CASFATGYSNQPQHF
NA | NA | TRBJ2-5 | TRBV18 | TGTGCCAGCTCGCCACGACACATTCTCCGGGAGACCCAGTACTTC | CASSPRHILRETQYF
TRBD1 | NA | TRBJ1-2 | TRBV5-6 | TGTGCCAGCAGCTTGACGGGGACAGGGAGCGGTAACTATGGCTACACCTTC | CASSLTGTGSGNYGYTF
NA | NA | TRBJ2-7 | TRBV20-1 | TGCAGTGCTAGGGGGGGATACGAGCAGTACTTC | CSARGGYEQYF
NA | once | TRBJ1-1 | TRBV6-2/TRBV6-3 | TGTGCCAGCAGTTACACGCGTGAAGCTTTCTTT | CASSYTREAFF
TRBD1 | NA | TRBJ1-3 | TRBV4-3 | TGCGCCAGCAGCCGGACCAGGGGGCTTGGAAACACCATATATTTT | CASSRTRGLGNTIYF
TRBD1 | NA | TRBJ1-6 | TRBV3-1/TRBV3-2 | TGTGCCAGCAGCCGCTTCGGACAGGGCGATAGCTCCTATAATTCACCCCTCCACTTT | CASSRFGQGDSSYNSPLHF
NA | NA | TRBJ1-2 | TRBV14 | TGTGCCAGCAGCCAACAGGGAACGTATTATGGCTACACCTTC | CASSQQGTYYGYTF
TRBD2 | few | TRBJ2-7 | TRBV9 | TGTGCCAGCAGCGTGGGACTAGCGGCCACTTTAGATAACGAGCAGTACTTC | CASSVGLAATLDNEQYF
TRBD1 | NA | TRBJ1-6 | TRBV6-5 | TGTGCCAGCAGTACGGGACAGTTGGTTTCACCCCTCCACTTT | CASSTGQLVSPLHF
NA | NA | TRBJ1-1 | TRBV18 | TGTGCCAGCTCACCTCATGTCGGGGGAGGGGGTTCAGGCATGAACACTGAAGCTTTCTTT | CASSPHVGGGGSGMNTEAFF
NA | NA | TRBJ1-2 | TRBV2 | TGTGCCAGCAGGACGGACACTGGCTATGGCTACACCTTC | CASRTDTGYGYTF
TRBD2 | NA | TRBJ2-7 | TRBV12-3/TRBV12-4 | TGTGCCAGCAGTAATCCCCCGGGACTAGAGCAGTACTTC | CASSNPPGLEQYF
NA | once | TRBJ2-3 | TRBV12-3/TRBV12-4 | TGTGCCAGCAGTTTCGAAAGACAGTTTACGCAGTATTTT | CASSFERQFTQYF
TRBD1 | NA | TRBJ2-3 | TRBV27 | TGTGCCAGCAGGGGAGGGACAGGGTCAGGTACGCAGTATTTT | CASRGGTGSGTQYF
NA | NA | TRBJ2-7 | TRBV4-2 | TGTGCCAGCAGCCAAGACCATAACTCCTACGAGCAGTACTTC | CASSQDHNSYEQYF
NA | NA | TRBJ1-4 | TRBV24-1 | TGTGCCACCTCCACGTGGGGAAGACTGTTTTTT | CATSTWGRLFF
NA | once | TRBJ1-1 | TRBV7-3 | TGTGCCAGCAGCGCCGACGGAGGGAACACTGAAGCTTTCTTT | CASSADGGNTEAFF
TRBD1 | NA | TRBJ1-2 | TRBV5-1 | TGCGCCAGCAGCTTGCCCGGACAGGCCCTACCATATGGCTACACCTTC | CASSLPGQALPYGYTF
TRBD1 | NA | TRBJ2-1 | TRBV7-2 | TGTGCCAGCAGCTTTGTCGGGACAGGGACCCGTAATGAGCAGTTCTTC | CASSFVGTGTRNEQFF
NA | NA | TRBJ1-6 | TRBV7-2 | TGTGCCAGCAGCTTGAGCTCCTATAATTCACCCCTCCACTTT | CASSLSSYNSPLHF
NA | NA | TRBJ1-5 | TRBV6-5 | TGTGCCAGCAGTTCCCTGACCGCTTTCTCCCAGCATTTT | CASSSLTAFSQHF
TRBD2 | NA | TRBJ2-2 | TRBV30 | TGTGCCTGGAGTGTACTAGCGGGATTGGGGGAGCTGTTTTTT | CAWSVLAGLGELFF
NA | NA | TRBJ1-2 | TRBV6-1 | TGTGCCAGCAGTGAAAATGGGGTTGGCTACACCTTC | CASSENGVGYTF
NA | NA | TRBJ1-6 | TRBV13 | TGTGCCAGCAGCCCTAGGGGTGGGAATTCACCCCTCCACTTT | CASSPRGGNSPLHF
TRBD2 | few | TRBJ2-5 | TRBV9 | TGTGCCAGCAGCGTAAGAGCGGGGGGAAAAGAGACCCAGTACTTC | CASSVRAGGKETQYF
NA | NA | TRBJ1-2 | TRBV4-1 | TGCGCCAGCAGCCACTGGGGAGAGGATGGCTACACCTTC | CASSHWGEDGYTF
TRBD2 | NA | TRBJ2-3 | TRBV9 | TGTGCCAGCAGCGTCGGGACTAGCGTAACAGATACGCAGTATTTT | CASSVGTSVTDTQYF
TRBD1 | NA | TRBJ2-1 | TRBV9 | TGTGCCAGCAGCCATTACGACAGGGGGGCCTACAATGAGCAGTTCTTC | CASSHYDRGAYNEQFF
NA | NA | TRBJ2-7 | TRBV5-4 | TGTGCCAGCAGCGAACAGGTTCTTGGGGAGCAGTACTTC | CASSEQVLGEQYF
NA | once | TRBJ1-1 | TRBV25-1 | TGTGCCAGCAGTCACAACATGAACACTGAAGCTTTCTTT | CASSHNMNTEAFF